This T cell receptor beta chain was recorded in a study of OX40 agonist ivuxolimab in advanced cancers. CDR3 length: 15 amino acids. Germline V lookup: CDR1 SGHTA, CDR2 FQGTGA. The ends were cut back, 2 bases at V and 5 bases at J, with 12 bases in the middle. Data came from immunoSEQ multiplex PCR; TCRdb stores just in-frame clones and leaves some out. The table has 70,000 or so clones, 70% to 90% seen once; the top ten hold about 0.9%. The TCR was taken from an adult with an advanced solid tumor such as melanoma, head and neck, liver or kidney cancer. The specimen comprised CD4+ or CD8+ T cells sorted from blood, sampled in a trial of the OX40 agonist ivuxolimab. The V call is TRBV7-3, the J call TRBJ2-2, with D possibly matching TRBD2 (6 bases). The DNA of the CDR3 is TGTGCCAGCAGCTTATCCCAGGGAGGTACCGGGGAGCTGTTTTTT. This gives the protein CASSLSQGGTGELFF.